The rows below give T cell receptor beta chains drawn from one sample of a study of blood T cell repertoires in COVID-19. The data were produced by immunoSEQ multiplex PCR, yet TCRdb's version contains in-frame clones alone and is incomplete. The repertoire holds 250,000 to 300,000 clones, with approximately 87% as singletons. Material: peripheral blood. The receptors derive from a woman aged 25 to 39 with COVID-19, enrolled during active disease. CDR3s include the opening cysteine and the closing phenylalanine or tryptophan. D genes are given only for firm matches. A clone size is listed for some rows: how often the clone was seen (once, few, many), or a class if it is expanded.

abundance	v_gene	d_gene	j_gene	CDR3nt	CDR3aa
-	TRBV7-2	-	TRBJ1-3	TGTGCCAGCAGCCTCAGGGTGAGCTCTGGAAACACCATATATTTT	CASSLRVSSGNTIYF
-	TRBV5-6	-	TRBJ2-3	TGTGCCAGCAGCTGGGGTAGGGGCAACACAGATACGCAGTATTTT	CASSWGRGNTDTQYF
-	TRBV6-5	-	TRBJ1-6	TGTGCCAGCAGGGACAGTGGCTCCTATAATTCACCCCTCCACTTT	CASRDSGSYNSPLHF
few	TRBV5-1	-	TRBJ2-1	TGCGCCAGCAGCTTTGCTCAGTACTACAATGAGCAGTTCTTC	CASSFAQYYNEQFF
-	TRBV7-9	-	TRBJ2-3	TGTGCCAGCAGCATAGGCCGGACTAGCACAGATACGCAGTATTTT	CASSIGRTSTDTQYF
-	TRBV4-1	-	TRBJ1-2	TGCGCCAGCAGCCAAGCCCCGCCACGGACAGACGACTACACCTTC	CASSQAPPRTDDYTF
few	TRBV7-8	TRBD1	TRBJ1-2	TGTGCCAGCAGCTTAGTTGGGACAGGGGGCCGGGCCGGCTACACCTTC	CASSLVGTGGRAGYTF
-	TRBV4-1	TRBD1	TRBJ2-1	TGCGCCAGCAGCCCTCGATGGACAGGGGGCTACAATGAGCAGTTCTTC	CASSPRWTGGYNEQFF
-	TRBV6-5	-	TRBJ2-7	TGTGCCAGCAGTTACTCACAGGCAGCCTACGAGCAGTACTTC	CASSYSQAAYEQYF
once	TRBV10-1	-	TRBJ2-2	TGCGCCAGCACTCCCCGCGGTCGATCGAACACCGGGGAGCTGTTTTTT	CASTPRGRSNTGELFF
-	TRBV2	TRBD2	TRBJ2-5	TGTGCCAGCAGTGGAAGACTAGCGGGGACCCAGTACTTC	CASSGRLAGTQYF
once	TRBV10-1	-	TRBJ2-7	TGCGCCAGCAGTGGACCGGGACAACCATACGAGCAGTACTTC	CASSGPGQPYEQYF
-	TRBV2	TRBD2	TRBJ2-3	TGTGCCAGCACTCCGGGAACTAGCGGGGATACAGATACGCAGTATTTT	CASTPGTSGDTDTQYF
-	TRBV27	-	TRBJ2-3	TGTGCCAGCAGCATGGGGGGAAATACGCAGTATTTT	CASSMGGNTQYF
-	TRBV12-3/TRBV12-4	TRBD2	TRBJ2-1	TGTGCTTCGCGGGGGTTGAATGAGCAGTTCTTC	CASRGLNEQFF
-	TRBV27	TRBD1	TRBJ1-5	TGTGCCAGCAGTTTATGGACAGGGAGTAATCAGCCCCAGCATTTT	CASSLWTGSNQPQHF
once	TRBV6-1	-	TRBJ2-5	TGTGCCAGCAGTGATTCGAGGGAGACCCAGTACTTC	CASSDSRETQYF
-	TRBV19	-	TRBJ2-2	TGTGCCAGTAGTGCACCAGGGTTCGGGGAGCTGTTTTTT	CASSAPGFGELFF
-	TRBV28	-	TRBJ2-1	TGTGCCAGCAGTTTAGGTCTATCGGGGGGCCACCTCAATGAGCAGTTCTTC	CASSLGLSGGHLNEQFF
once	TRBV19	TRBD1	TRBJ1-5	TGTGCCAGTAGTATGGACAGGGAAAATCAGCCCCAGCATTTT	CASSMDRENQPQHF
-	TRBV29-1	-	TRBJ2-3	TGCAGCGCTCACTCGTCAGATACGCAGTATTTT	CSAHSSDTQYF
-	TRBV5-1	-	TRBJ2-7	TGCGCCAGCAGCTTGAACAGAGGGCTGGGCGAGCAGTACTTC	CASSLNRGLGEQYF
-	TRBV5-6	TRBD2	TRBJ2-3	TGTGCCAGCAGTGGGACTAGCGGGGTTTTGGGCACAGATACGCAGTATTTT	CASSGTSGVLGTDTQYF
-	TRBV28	-	TRBJ2-7	TGTGCCAGCAGTCGGGGTGGAGGGGCCTACGAGCAGTACTTC	CASSRGGGAYEQYF
few	TRBV5-1	-	TRBJ2-7	TGCGCCAGCAGCTCGGGGGACCATCGCGAGCAGTACTTC	CASSSGDHREQYF
-	TRBV9	TRBD2	TRBJ2-2	TGTGCCAGCAGCCCAAGACTAGCGGGGGCCACCGGGGAGCTGTTTTTT	CASSPRLAGATGELFF
-	TRBV6-2/TRBV6-3	-	TRBJ2-7	TGTGCCAGCAGTTATAGCCCTGGGGAGCCCTACGAGCAGTACTTC	CASSYSPGEPYEQYF
-	TRBV6-5	-	TRBJ2-7	TGTGCCAGCAGCCGATTTGGGCAGGGCGAGCAGTACTTC	CASSRFGQGEQYF
-	TRBV19	-	TRBJ1-1	TGTGCCAGTAAGCCGAGAGCCGCGCACACTGAAGCTTTCTTT	CASKPRAAHTEAFF
-	TRBV27	-	TRBJ1-1	TGTGCCAGCAGTTTGAGTACGGGTGTCGCTGGCGAAGCTTTCTTT	CASSLSTGVAGEAFF
-	TRBV7-6	TRBD2	TRBJ2-1	TGTGCCAGCAAGTCCCGGCGGGGGGGCCCTGGTGAGCAGTTCTTC	CASKSRRGGPGEQFF
-	TRBV7-2	TRBD2	TRBJ2-1	TGTGCCAGCAGCTTAGTCCGGTGGCTAGCGGGGGGCCATGAGCAGTTCTTC	CASSLVRWLAGGHEQFF
-	TRBV7-8	-	TRBJ2-7	TGTGCCAGCAGATCCGACAGGTCCTACGAGCAGTACTTC	CASRSDRSYEQYF
-	TRBV9	-	TRBJ1-1	TGTGCCAGCAGCGTATCTCCCCAGAGGACTGAAGCTTTCTTT	CASSVSPQRTEAFF
-	TRBV7-9	-	TRBJ2-5	TGTGCCAGCAGCTTAGGGGGCATAAAAGAGACCCAGTACTTC	CASSLGGIKETQYF
-	TRBV20-1	TRBD1	TRBJ2-3	TGCAGTGCTAGTGGACAGGGTGCAGATACGCAGTATTTT	CSASGQGADTQYF
-	TRBV5-5	TRBD2	TRBJ2-7	TGTGCCAGCAGCTGGACTAGCGGTTCCTACGAGCAGTACTTC	CASSWTSGSYEQYF
-	TRBV5-4	-	TRBJ2-7	TGTGCCAGCAGCTTAGTTCCTAACCACTACGAGCAGTACTTC	CASSLVPNHYEQYF
-	TRBV28	-	TRBJ1-3	TGTGCCAGCAGTTTATTAGGGACACTTGGAAACACCATATATTTT	CASSLLGTLGNTIYF
-	TRBV13	-	TRBJ2-7	TGTGCCAGCAGCGCAAGGACTTGGGCCTACGAGCAGTACTTC	CASSARTWAYEQYF
-	TRBV21-1	-	TRBJ2-7	TGTGCCCTTCTTTACGAGCAGTACTTC	CALLYEQYF
-	TRBV6-1	TRBD1	TRBJ2-7	TGTGCCAGCAGTGCCGGTTGGGACAGGGGTTTCTACGAGCAGTACTTC	CASSAGWDRGFYEQYF
-	TRBV5-4	-	TRBJ1-4	TGTGCCAGCAGCCCTTACCCGGACAGAACTAATGAAAAACTGTTTTTT	CASSPYPDRTNEKLFF
-	TRBV7-8	TRBD1	TRBJ2-3	TGTGCCAGCAGCTTAAGGACAGGCTTTGATACGCAGTATTTT	CASSLRTGFDTQYF
-	TRBV5-6	TRBD1	TRBJ2-5	TGTGCCAGCAGTCCACGACAGGGGTGGTCCCGAGAGACCCAGTACTTC	CASSPRQGWSRETQYF
-	TRBV5-4	-	TRBJ1-2	TGTGCCAGCAGCTTGGAAACAGGGCGCTATGGCTACACCTTC	CASSLETGRYGYTF
-	TRBV29-1	-	TRBJ1-2	TGCAGCGTAGCAACCTCATCCGGGGTTGGGTTGAGTGGCTACACCTTC	CSVATSSGVGLSGYTF
few	TRBV3-1/TRBV3-2	TRBD1	TRBJ2-6	TGTGCCAGCAGCCGTTTGACAGGGGGTATATCTGGGGCCAACGTCCTGACTTTC	CASSRLTGGISGANVLTF
-	TRBV19	-	TRBJ1-5	TGTGCCAGCCGGAGCGGGAGCCAGCCCCAGCATTTT	CASRSGSQPQHF
-	TRBV21-1	-	TRBJ2-3	TGTGCCAGCAGCAAAGTGGCGGGGGGGCTGGATACGCAGTATTTT	CASSKVAGGLDTQYF
-	TRBV12-5	-	TRBJ1-2	TGTGCTAGTGGTTCTCGAAGCGTCTATGGCTACACCTTC	CASGSRSVYGYTF
-	TRBV21-1	-	TRBJ1-1	TGTGCCAGCAGCAAAGAGGGAGCGCGGGCTTTCTTT	CASSKEGARAFF
-	TRBV5-8	-	TRBJ2-1	TGTGCCAGCAGATATTACAATGAGCAGTTCTTC	CASRYYNEQFF
-	TRBV29-1	TRBD1	TRBJ1-4	TGCAGCGGAAGACAGGGTCAGAGTGAACTGTTTTTT	CSGRQGQSELFF
-	TRBV4-1	-	TRBJ2-7	TGCGCCAGCAGCCAGAAAAGCCGGGGGTTGGGATACGAGCAGTACTTC	CASSQKSRGLGYEQYF
-	TRBV6-1	-	TRBJ2-1	TGTGCCAGCAGTGAGAGTTGGGGGGGGGCGAGCTCCTACAATGAGCAGTTCTTC	CASSESWGGASSYNEQFF
-	TRBV18	-	TRBJ2-7	TGTGCCAGCTCACCAGGGAGTATAGTTTCTTCGGAGTACTTC	CASSPGSIVSSEYF
-	TRBV19	-	TRBJ1-1	TGTGCCAGTATGTCAGGGGATCCCCCACCCATGAACACTGAAGCTTTCTTT	CASMSGDPPPMNTEAFF
-	TRBV3-1/TRBV3-2	-	TRBJ2-1	TGTGCCAGCAGCCACCGTGGCGGGGACAATGAGCAGTTCTTC	CASSHRGGDNEQFF